The 30 T cell receptor beta chains below all came from one sample that was sequenced in a study of T cell repertoires in cytomegalovirus infection. Their antigen targets remain unknown. TCRdb re-called the reads through MiXCR, storing one row per CDR3 protein. The table lists approximately 390,000 distinct CDR3 sequences, nearly 35% of them singletons, with approximately 13% in the top ten. Here the sequenced sample was cultured PBMCs, taken from culture after CMV antigen stimulation. Receptor source: a human donor in good health (CMV status not recorded). Some clones in this sample may be carry-over from other donors' samples.

This clonotype was seen a few times. The chain couples TRBV7-2 to TRBJ1-5, with TRBD1 matching 7 bases. This CDR3 is built from 15 residues. In germline, CDR1 is SGHTA, CDR2 FQGNSA. J was trimmed by 0 bases and V by 5 bases; bases with no gene match: 4. This CDR3 reads CASSRDSSSNQPQHF. CDR3 sequence (DNA): TGTGCCAGCAGCCGGGACAGCTCTAGCAATCAGCCCCAGCATTTT.

The genes are TRBV5-4 and TRBJ2-7; TRBD2 matches at 7 bases. The germline gives CDR1 SGHNT, CDR2 YYREEE (reference sequence). Unmatched junction bases numbered 13, after V lost 4 bases and J lost 3 bases. The CDR3 has 16 amino acids. CDR3 loop: CASSPPAGATGYEQYF. CDR3 nucleotides: TGTGCCAGCAGCCCCCCCGCGGGAGCCACAGGCTACGAGCAGTACTTC. The full variable domain, rest sourced from reference TRBV5-4 and TRBJ2-7, is ETGVTQSPTHLIKTRGQQVTLRCSSQSGHNTVSWYQQALGQGPQFIFQYYREEENGRGNFPPRFSGLQFPNYSSELNVNALELDDSALYLCASSPPAGATGYEQYFGPGTRLTVT.

This clonotype was seen repeatedly, ten times or more. The chain recombines TRBV7-2 with TRBJ2-3; TRBD2 aligns across 10 bases. The CDR3 totals 17 residues. The J segment lost 4 bases and the V segment lost 1 base, leaving 8 bases of the junction unmatched. The V gene's germline CDR1 is SGHTA and CDR2 FQGNSA. For the CDR3, the DNA is TGTGCCAGCAGCTTAGAGGGCCTAGCGGGAGTGTCAGATACGCAGTATTTT. It encodes CASSLEGLAGVSDTQYF.

The chain recombines TRBV19 with TRBJ2-1; D is possibly TRBD2 (6 bases). This CDR3 comprises 14 residues. Trimming took 8 bases from V and 5 from J, leaving 16 bases between them. Germline CDR1 reads LNHDA; CDR2 reads SQIVND (reference sequence). This CDR3 reads CASPSGRPNNEQFF. In DNA form, the CDR3 reads TGTGCCAGTCCGTCTGGGAGGCCAAACAATGAGCAGTTCTTC.

The table lists this clonotype with a few counts. The DNA for the CDR3 is TGTGCCAGCAGTACTGGTTTCCCAGATACGCAGTATTTT. Amino acids: CASSTGFPDTQYF. This chain connects TRBV27 to TRBJ2-3; D uncertain. The V and J ends lost 5 bases and 4 bases respectively, with 10 bases between them. This CDR3 has 13 residues. Germline assignment: CDR1 MNHEY and CDR2 SMNVEV (reference sequence).

The V gene is TRBV25-1, the J gene TRBJ1-1, with D perhaps matching TRBD1 (5 bases). This CDR3 is built from 13 residues. Trimming cost V 7 bases and J 5 bases, with 14 bases left between them. Germline V gives CDR1 MGHDK, CDR2 SYGVNS. The CDR3: CASTESGDTEAFF. The CDR3 DNA follows: TGTGCCAGCACAGAGTCGGGGGATACTGAAGCTTTCTTT.

This clonotype was seen a few times. The chain combines TRBV12-3 or TRBV12-4 with TRBJ2-1; the match to TRBD1 covers 8 bases. The CDR3 contains 16 residues. Losses at the gene ends were 4 bases for V and 5 bases for J; bases not matched to a gene: 10. CDR3 nucleotides: TGTGCCAGCAGTTCCCCGGACAGGGTGGAGGACAATGAGCAGTTCTTC. Translation gives CASSSPDRVEDNEQFF.

A few counts support this clonotype. J is TRBJ2-3 and V is TRBV19; D is ambiguous. This CDR3 comprises 9 residues. Trimming shortened V by 5 bases and J by 6 bases, and 0 bases separated the two germline ends. The V gene's germline CDR1 is LNHDA and CDR2 SQIVND (reference sequence). The DNA for the CDR3 is TGTGCCAGTAGTGATACGCAGTATTTT. This translates into CASSDTQYF. Full variable domain (missing parts from reference TRBV19 and TRBJ2-3): DGGITQSPKYLFRKEGQNVTLSCEQNLNHDAMYWYRQDPGQGLRLIYYSQIVNDFQKGDIAEGYSVSREKKESFPLTVTSAQKNPTAFYLCASSDTQYFGPGTRLTVL.

The chain carries TRBV11-2 and TRBJ2-1; 11 bases line up with TRBD2. The CDR3 totals 18 residues. Germline assignment: CDR1 SGHAT and CDR2 FQNNGV. The J segment lost 8 bases and the V segment lost 1 base, leaving 13 bases of the junction unmatched. The CDR3 is CASSLGARTSGSLDEQFF. The CDR3 bases are TGTGCCAGCAGCTTAGGAGCAAGAACTAGCGGGAGTCTGGATGAGCAGTTCTTC.

V and J are TRBV6-2 or TRBV6-3 and TRBJ1-4, with D possibly matching TRBD1 (5 bases). CDR3 length equals 14 residues. Looked up from germline, CDR1 is MNHEY and CDR2 is SVGEGT. Trimming left V 5 bases short and J 7 bases short, with 14 bases between. This CDR3 reads CASSTTARGEKLFF. The CDR3 coding sequence is TGTGCCAGCAGTACGACAGCTCGGGGTGAAAAACTGTTTTTT.

This chain joins TRBV5-4 and TRBJ2-2; D may be TRBD1 or TRBD2 (5 bases each). The CDR3 consists of 14 residues. CDR1 SGHNT and CDR2 YYREEE come from the germline V gene (reference sequence). Trimming shortened V by 2 bases and J by 5 bases, and 10 bases separated the two germline ends. The CDR3 protein is CASSFGGVTGELFF. The DNA for the CDR3 is TGTGCCAGCAGCTTTGGGGGTGTTACCGGGGAGCTGTTTTTT.

This clonotype has only a few counts. The V call is TRBV11-3, the J call TRBJ1-1; D perhaps matches TRBD1 (5 bases). The CDR3 has 13 residues. Per germline, CDR1 SGHNT and CDR2 YENEEA. V dropped 4 bases and J dropped 11 bases, with 17 bases sitting between them. The CDR3 protein is CASSSRERQLAFF. CDR3 bases: TGTGCCAGCAGCTCCCGGGAGAGACAGCTCGCTTTCTTT.

V is TRBV10-3 and J is TRBJ1-2; unclear D gene. Germline-derived CDR1 and CDR2 are ENHRY and SYGVKD. Trimming stripped 7 bases from V and 4 bases from J, with 16 bases between. CDR3 size: 14 residues. CDR3 loop: CAINPGGLPYGYTF. In DNA form, the CDR3 reads TGTGCCATCAACCCGGGAGGACTACCCTATGGCTACACCTTC.

This chain links TRBV7-2 with TRBJ2-1; 7 bases map to TRBD2. The J segment lost 4 bases and the V segment lost 5 bases, leaving 8 bases of the junction unmatched. The CDR3 length is 15 residues. Germline V gene lookup returns CDR1 SGHTA and CDR2 FQGNSA. The CDR3 DNA is TGTGCCAGCAGCCCGAACAGCGGGGTTTACAATGAGCAGTTCTTC. This translates into CASSPNSGVYNEQFF.

The V call is TRBV4-2, the J call TRBJ2-1, with TRBD2 identical over 9 bases. This CDR3 has 16 amino acids. V gave up 1 base and J gave up 8 bases; unmatched junction bases: 9. Germline V CDR1 and CDR2: LGHNA, YNFKEQ. Here the CDR3 reads CASSQVRVAGEDEQFF. The CDR3 coding sequence is TGTGCCAGCAGCCAAGTGAGAGTAGCGGGAGAGGATGAGCAGTTCTTC.

The table lists this clonotype with a few counts. The V gene is TRBV20-1, the J gene TRBJ2-5; D may match TRBD1 or TRBD2 (6 bases each). Germline V CDR1 and CDR2: DFQATT, SNEGSKA (reference sequence). V was clipped by 6 bases and J by 0 bases, with 20 bases between them. CDR3 length: 16 residues. In nucleotides, the CDR3 is TGCAGTGCCCGGGATCGGGGGCTAGCGTACCAAGAGACCCAGTACTTC. It codes for CSARDRGLAYQETQYF.

The V gene is TRBV25-1, the J gene TRBJ1-1; 7 nucleotides match TRBD1. This CDR3 has 13 amino acids. Trimming cost V 6 bases and J 10 bases; bases outside gene matches: 11. The V gene's germline CDR1 is MGHDK and CDR2 SYGVNS. CDR3 coding DNA: TGTGCCAGCAGCTTATCAGGGACAGTCGGAGCTTTCTTT. It encodes CASSLSGTVGAFF.

The rearrangement joins TRBV7-6 to TRBJ1-2; D not certain. Trimming removed 1 base from V and 4 bases from J, with 10 bases in between. The germline V gene encodes CDR1 SGHVS and CDR2 FNYEAQ. The CDR3 covers 14 residues. The CDR3 nucleotides are TGTGCCAGCAGCTTAGGGCGGATGGGCTATGGCTACACCTTC. Translated: CASSLGRMGYGYTF.

This clonotype turned up a few times. V is TRBV20-1 and J is TRBJ2-1, with D possibly being TRBD2 (6 bases). Germline V gene data show CDR1 as DFQATT and CDR2 as SNEGSKA (reference sequence). Between the trimmed V and J ends, which lost 5 bases and 8 bases, there was a span of 16 bases. This CDR3 is 13 amino acids long. CDR3 nucleotide sequence: TGCAGTGCTCCTTGGCGGGGAGGATATGAGCAGTTCTTC. This sequence encodes CSAPWRGGYEQFF.

This clonotype occurred many times. The chain links TRBV7-2 to TRBJ1-2, with D unresolved. Germline assignment: CDR1 SGHTA and CDR2 FQGNSA. The CDR3 extends over 15 amino acids. V was pared by 5 bases and J by 3 bases, with 16 bases between. The CDR3 sequence is CASSPNLGADYGYTF. CDR3 sequence (DNA): TGTGCCAGCAGCCCCAATCTGGGCGCGGACTATGGCTACACCTTC.

CDR3 amino acids: CASSLVAGQGGVETQYF. The CDR3 region has the DNA TGCGCCAGCAGCTTGGTCGCGGGACAGGGTGGAGTGGAGACCCAGTACTTC. The chain recombines TRBV5-1 with TRBJ2-5, with 9 bases aligning to TRBD1. Germline assignment: CDR1 SGHRS and CDR2 YFSETQ. The CDR3 has 17 amino acids. Trimming took 0 bases from V and 5 from J; bases not matched to a gene: 11.

This clonotype appeared a few times. CDR3 amino acids: CASSPRGAATKDGYTF. The CDR3 DNA is TGTGCCAGCAGCCCCCGGGGGGCAGCGACGAAAGATGGCTACACCTTC. This rearrangement joins TRBV4-2 to TRBJ1-2; possibly TRBD1 for D (6 bases). There are 16 residues in the CDR3. Germline assignment: CDR1 LGHNA and CDR2 YNFKEQ. V shed 4 bases and J shed 6 bases, with 21 bases lying between them.

This clonotype occurred a few times. J is TRBJ1-1 and V is TRBV10-3, with TRBD1 matching over 8 bases. Germline V CDR1 and CDR2: ENHRY, SYGVKD. This CDR3 contains 15 residues. V lost 2 bases to trimming and J lost 1 base; unmatched junction nucleotides: 3. Here the CDR3 reads CAISEDRGENTEAFF. In DNA, the CDR3 is TGTGCCATCAGTGAGGACAGGGGAGAGAACACTGAAGCTTTCTTT.

In this sample, this clonotype turned up many times. J is TRBJ1-1 and V is TRBV19, with 7 bases fitting TRBD1. This CDR3 is 18 amino acids long. With V trimmed by 3 bases and J by 0 bases, 13 bases remained unmatched. Germline V lookup: CDR1 LNHDA, CDR2 SQIVND (reference sequence). DNA of the CDR3: TGTGCCAGTAGTATCCGGGGACAGACAACTACTCTGAACACTGAAGCTTTCTTT. Translation gives CASSIRGQTTTLNTEAFF.

The gene calls are TRBV12-3 or TRBV12-4 and TRBJ2-1, with 16 bases matching TRBD2. This CDR3 contains 18 residues. V was pared by 7 bases and J by 7 bases, with 13 bases of the junction left unmatched. The DNA of the CDR3 is TGTGCCAGCATGCAGGGACTAGCGGGAGGGCCAGGAGGTAATGAGCAGTTCTTC. The encoded protein is CASMQGLAGGPGGNEQFF.

The table lists this clonotype with a few counts. The chain employs TRBV19 and TRBJ1-1; D may be TRBD1 (5 bases). Germline values: CDR1 LNHDA, CDR2 SQIVND (reference sequence). The ends were cut back, 6 bases at V and 2 bases at J, with 19 bases in the middle. The CDR3 loop spans 16 amino acids. In nucleotides, the CDR3 is TGTGCCAGTAGCTCCGGGGCACCGCCGAAAAACACTGAAGCTTTCTTT. This translates into CASSSGAPPKNTEAFF.

This clonotype was counted at least ten times. The rearrangement uses TRBV12-3 or TRBV12-4 and TRBJ2-2; D might be TRBD2 (5 bases). The CDR3 totals 15 residues. V dropped 4 bases and J dropped 7 bases, with 16 bases sitting between them. The CDR3 protein is CASSSYGGGSGELFF. CDR3 coding DNA: TGTGCCAGCAGTTCCTATGGAGGAGGAAGCGGGGAGCTGTTTTTT.

The rearrangement uses TRBV27 and TRBJ2-3; 9 nucleotides align to TRBD2. J was trimmed by 3 bases and V by 4 bases; bases with no gene match: 8. This CDR3 is built from 16 residues. CDR1 and CDR2 from the germline V gene are MNHEY and SMNVEV (reference sequence). CDR3 sequence: CASSSVGLANTDTQYF. The CDR3 DNA is TGTGCCAGCAGTTCGGTCGGACTAGCGAATACAGATACGCAGTATTTT.

This clonotype turned up a few times. This sequence joins TRBV6-1 and TRBJ2-3; tentative D call: TRBD1 (6 bases). CDR3 length: 13 amino acids. Trimming took off 8 bases at V and 0 bases at J, with 9 bases between the two ends. Germline CDR1 reads MNHNS; CDR2 reads SASEGT. The CDR3 DNA reads as TGTGCCAGCGGACAGATAAGCACAGATACGCAGTATTTT. It translates to CASGQISTDTQYF.

This clonotype was seen more than once but under ten times. The chain combines TRBV4-1 with TRBJ1-5; possible D gene TRBD1, 5 bases. CDR1 is MGHRA and CDR2 is YSYEKL in the germline V gene. Trimming removed 5 bases at V and 4 bases at J, with 12 bases between. The CDR3 consists of 14 residues. The CDR3 sequence is CASSARDLNQPQHF. The DNA for the CDR3 is TGCGCCAGCAGCGCCCGGGACCTTAATCAGCCCCAGCATTTT.